This TCR beta chain was observed in a study of control samples from healthy donors and cancer patients. Germline V gene data show CDR1 as SGHRS and CDR2 as YFSETQ. This CDR3 contains 12 residues. Trimming left V 0 bases short and J 9 bases short, with 7 bases between. Sequencing was performed with immunoSEQ multiplex PCR; in TCRdb, only in-frame clones are kept and a portion is missing. Among 120,000 to 150,000 clones, approximately 93% were seen once, and the ten largest hold 5.5% to 7.5%. Material: blood. This TCR was sampled from a man aged 18 to 35 in good health. The rearrangement links TRBV5-1 to TRBJ2-1; the D gene is possibly TRBD2 (6 bases). The CDR3 protein is CASSLAGSEQFF. The DNA for the CDR3 is TGCGCCAGCAGCTTGGCCGGGAGTGAGCAGTTCTTC.